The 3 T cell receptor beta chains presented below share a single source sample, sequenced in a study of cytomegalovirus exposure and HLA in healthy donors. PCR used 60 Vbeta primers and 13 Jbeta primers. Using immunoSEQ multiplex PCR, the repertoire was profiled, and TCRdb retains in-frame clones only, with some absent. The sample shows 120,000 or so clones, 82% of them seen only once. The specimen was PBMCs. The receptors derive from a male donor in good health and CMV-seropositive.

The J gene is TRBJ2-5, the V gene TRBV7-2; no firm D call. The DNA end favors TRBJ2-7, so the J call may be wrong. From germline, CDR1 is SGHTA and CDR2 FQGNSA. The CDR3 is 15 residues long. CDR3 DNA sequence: TGTGCCAGCAGCTTAGCCCCATCGGCCCACTACGAGCAGTACTTC. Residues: CASSLAPSAHYEQYF.

The CDR3 loop reads CASSLAGQGAGNTIYF. DNA of the CDR3: TGTGCCAGCAGCTTAGCCGGACAGGGGGCTGGAAACACCATATATTTT. The rearrangement links TRBV7-3 to TRBJ1-3; 10 bases map to TRBD1. J was trimmed by 2 bases and V by 2 bases; bases with no gene match: 3. Germline V CDR1 and CDR2: SGHTA, FQGTGA. The CDR3 extends over 16 amino acids. Filled out from reference TRBV7-3 and TRBJ1-3, the complete variable domain reads GAGVSQTPSNKVTEKGKYVELRCDPISGHTALYWYRQSLGQGPEFLIYFQGTGAADDSGLPNDRFFAVRPEGSVSTLKIQRTERGDSAVYLCASSLAGQGAGNTIYFGEGSWLTVV.

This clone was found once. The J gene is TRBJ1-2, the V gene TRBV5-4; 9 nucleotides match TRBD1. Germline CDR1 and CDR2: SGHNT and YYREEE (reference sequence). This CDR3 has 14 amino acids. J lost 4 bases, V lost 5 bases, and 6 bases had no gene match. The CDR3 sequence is CASRPTGGSYGYTF. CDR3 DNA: TGTGCCAGCAGACCGACAGGGGGAAGCTATGGCTACACCTTC.